This T cell receptor beta chain is drawn from a study of T cell responses to AZD1222 COVID-19 vaccine. The ends were cut back, 4 bases at V and 4 bases at J, with 16 bases in the middle. Germline V gene lookup returns CDR1 WNHNN and CDR2 SYGVQD (reference sequence). The CDR3 has 15 amino acids. Measured with immunoSEQ multiplex PCR; TCRdb has only the in-frame clones, and not every one. The sample yields 150,000 or so clones, roughly 88% seen once. The specimen was peripheral blood, collected on day 0 of AZD1222 vaccination. The chain combines TRBV10-1 with TRBJ1-2; possible D gene TRBD1, 5 bases. The source of this sequence is an adult in good health. The DNA for the CDR3 is TGCGCCAGCAGTGGAACCGGGACGGGGACCTATGGCTACACCTTC. Encoded protein: CASSGTGTGTYGYTF.